Shown below are 25 T cell receptor beta chains from a single sample sequenced in a study of early T cells in non-severe SARS-CoV-2 infection. TCRdb reanalysed the 5' RACE reads using MiXCR and keeps one entry per CDR3 protein. Of tens of thousands of distinct CDR3 sequences in the sample, over 9.5% were seen once. The sequencing used whole blood, collected at baseline. These receptors were obtained from an adult who was a healthcare worker with PCR-confirmed SARS-CoV-2 infection or an uninfected control (not recorded which).

This clonotype has a handful of counts. This rearrangement joins TRBV6-5 to TRBJ2-2; 8 bases agree with TRBD2. CDR3 length equals 17 residues. V gave up 1 base and J gave up 5 bases; unmatched junction bases: 9. Germline V gene sequence: CDR1 MNHEY, CDR2 SVGAGI. Written as DNA, the CDR3 is TGTGCCAGCAGTTACTGGGGGAGCGGGAGCGGGACCGGGGAGCTGTTTTTT. Translated, it gives CASSYWGSGSGTGELFF.

The V and J genes are TRBV20-1 and TRBJ1-1, with D unclear. The CDR3 is 14 amino acids. Trimming removed 3 bases at V and 0 bases at J, with 11 bases between. CDR1 and CDR2 (germline): DFQATT, SNEGSKA (reference sequence). DNA for the CDR3: TGCAGTGCTAGTGGGTTTTTAATGAACACTGAAGCTTTCTTT. Encoded protein: CSASGFLMNTEAFF.

The genes are TRBV5-1 and TRBJ1-6, with a tentative D call TRBD1 (5 bases). Trimming shortened V by 1 base and J by 9 bases, and 14 bases separated the two germline ends. The germline V gene encodes CDR1 SGHRS and CDR2 YFSETQ. This CDR3 has 15 residues. The CDR3 DNA reads as TGCGCCAGCAGCTTGAAGGGGCAGGGCGCTTCACCCCTCCACTTT. As protein: CASSLKGQGASPLHF. Together with reference TRBV5-1 and TRBJ1-6, the CDR3 gives the full variable domain: KAGVTQTPRYLIKTRGQQVTLSCSPISGHRSVSWYQQTPGQGLQFLFEYFSETQRNKGNFPGRFSGRQFSNSRSEMNVSTLELGDSALYLCASSLKGQGASPLHFGNGTRLTVT.

This clonotype has just a few counts. V usage is TRBV7-2 and J usage is TRBJ2-1; D is uncertain. Between the trimmed V and J ends, which lost 1 base and 6 bases, there was a span of 16 bases. The CDR3 runs to 16 residues. CDR1 and CDR2 (germline): SGHTA, FQGNSA. As DNA, the CDR3 is TGTGCCAGCAGCTTAGTAGGGCTTAGCCGGCCCAATGAGCAGTTCTTC. It translates to CASSLVGLSRPNEQFF.

This clonotype was counted a few times. V and J are TRBV18 and TRBJ1-4, with a weak D call TRBD1 (5 bases). Deletions cut 6 bases from V and 5 bases from J, with 10 bases between. The germline gives CDR1 KGHSH, CDR2 LQKENI. This CDR3 contains 13 residues. Written as DNA, the CDR3 is TGTGCCAGCTCCCGGGACGCAAATGAAAAACTGTTTTTT. It yields the protein CASSRDANEKLFF.

This clonotype was detected ten times or more. V is TRBV29-1 and J is TRBJ2-1; possible D gene TRBD2, 5 bases. Germline V gene lookup returns CDR1 SQVTM and CDR2 ANQGSEA. V lost 2 bases and J lost 0, with 11 bases in between. The CDR3 is 15 residues long. CDR3 DNA sequence: TGCAGCGTTGAATCTGAGGGAAGCTCCTACAATGAGCAGTTCTTC. This codes for CSVESEGSSYNEQFF.

This chain links TRBV6-5 with TRBJ2-3, with D hard to call. V was clipped by 5 bases and J by 4 bases, with 13 bases between them. This CDR3 comprises 14 residues. Per germline, CDR1 MNHEY and CDR2 SVGAGI. CDR3: CASSGGISSDTQYF. CDR3 DNA sequence: TGTGCCAGCAGTGGTGGGATAAGCTCAGATACGCAGTATTTT.

At least ten counts were recorded for this clonotype. This rearrangement joins TRBV25-1 to TRBJ2-2, with 9 bases fitting TRBD1. J was trimmed by 8 bases and V by 2 bases; bases with no gene match: 12. The CDR3 totals 17 residues. Germline V gives CDR1 MGHDK, CDR2 SYGVNS. This chain's CDR3 is CASSEPPDRGGRGELFF. CDR3 in DNA: TGTGCCAGCAGTGAACCCCCGGACAGGGGTGGGAGGGGGGAGCTGTTTTTT.

The chain joins TRBV28 to TRBJ2-1, with D possibly called TRBD1 or TRBD2 (5 bases each). Trimming took 6 bases from V and 2 from J, leaving 14 bases between them. Germline loops: CDR1 MDHEN, CDR2 SYDVKM. This CDR3 is 15 amino acids long. CDR3: CASSPGTKPYNEQFF. In DNA, the CDR3 is TGTGCCAGCAGCCCCGGGACCAAACCCTACAATGAGCAGTTCTTC.

The chain links TRBV11-1 to TRBJ2-5; D is unresolved. Germline V gene sequence: CDR1 SGHAT, CDR2 FQDESV (reference sequence). The CDR3 is 13 amino acids. V was trimmed by 3 bases and J by 5 bases, leaving 10 bases between them. CDR3 nucleotides: TGTGCCAGCAGCTTTCAAAGGATGGAGACCCAGTACTTC. Translating gives CASSFQRMETQYF.

This clonotype was counted at least ten times. The chain uses TRBV20-1 and TRBJ1-3, with D perhaps TRBD1 (6 bases). V lost 0 bases, J lost 0 bases, and 15 bases lay in between. Germline loops: CDR1 DFQATT, CDR2 SNEGSKA (reference sequence). This CDR3 contains 17 residues. The CDR3 spells CSARDRRQAISGNTIYF. CDR3 DNA: TGCAGTGCTAGAGACCGGCGACAGGCGATCTCTGGAAACACCATATATTTT.

The chain is built from TRBV6-5 and TRBJ1-1; no definite D call. Trimming removed 5 bases at V and 0 bases at J, with 7 bases between. CDR1 and CDR2 from the germline V gene are MNHEY and SVGAGI. The CDR3 sequence is 13 residues long. CDR3 residues: CASSPQLNTEAFF. In DNA, the CDR3 is TGTGCCAGCAGTCCTCAGTTGAACACTGAAGCTTTCTTT.

This clonotype was counted a few times. This rearrangement joins TRBV27 to TRBJ2-2; D uncertain. The CDR3 is made up of 11 amino acids. In germline, CDR1 is MNHEY, CDR2 SMNVEV (reference sequence). Trimming took off 8 bases at V and 7 bases at J, with 8 bases between the two ends. The CDR3 nucleotides are TGTGCCAGCGGGTGGATCGGGGAGCTGTTTTTT. Translating it yields CASGWIGELFF.

This clonotype was seen more than once but under ten times. The V call is TRBV5-5, the J call TRBJ2-5; maybe TRBD2 (6 bases). The V end was cut by 3 bases, the J end by 1 base, with 16 bases between. The V gene's germline CDR1 is SGHKS and CDR2 YYEKEE (reference sequence). The CDR3 is 16 amino acids. CDR3 coding DNA: TGTGCCAGCAGCTCTTTCCGCGGGACCTCCCAAGAGACCCAGTACTTC. This codes for CASSSFRGTSQETQYF.

This clonotype was observed many times. The chain couples TRBV20-1 to TRBJ2-5; TRBD2 agrees at 7 bases. CDR1 and CDR2 (germline): DFQATT, SNEGSKA (reference sequence). This CDR3 has 16 amino acids. The junction had 13 bases not matched to a gene; V was cut back by 5 bases and J by 1 base. CDR3 sequence: CSASSRAGDGQETQYF. The CDR3 DNA reads TGCAGTGCTTCGAGTCGGGCGGGAGACGGCCAAGAGACCCAGTACTTC.

The chain has TRBV5-1 and TRBJ2-7, with 7 bases identical to TRBD2. The CDR3 length is 16 residues. Germline V gene data show CDR1 as SGHRS and CDR2 as YFSETQ. V dropped 4 bases and J dropped 2; count of bases not matched to a gene: 12. The CDR3 reads CASSPRSGTNTYEQYF. As DNA, the CDR3 is TGCGCCAGCAGCCCGCGGAGCGGGACCAATACCTACGAGCAGTACTTC.

This clonotype was counted many times. V usage is TRBV19 and J usage is TRBJ2-5; D unclear. Trimming took 1 base from V and 1 from J, leaving 10 bases between them. The CDR3 runs to 15 residues. Looked up from germline, CDR1 is LNHDA and CDR2 is SQIVND (reference sequence). This CDR3 is CASSIVVTPQETQYF. In nucleotides, the CDR3 is TGTGCCAGTAGTATAGTCGTCACACCCCAAGAGACCCAGTACTTC.

This clonotype was counted ten times or more. The chain couples TRBV9 to TRBJ1-1, with a possible D match to TRBD1 (6 bases). Germline CDR1 is SGDLS and CDR2 is YYNGEE. V was clipped by 0 bases and J by 2 bases, with 17 bases between them. This CDR3 contains 17 residues. This CDR3 is CASSVDPLTGINTEAFF. The CDR3 DNA sequence: TGTGCCAGCAGCGTAGACCCCCTAACAGGGATCAACACTGAAGCTTTCTTT.

This clonotype appeared a few times. The gene calls are TRBV6-2 or TRBV6-3 and TRBJ2-2; D assignment may be TRBD1 or TRBD2 (5 bases each). The CDR3 contains 13 residues. V lost 7 bases and J 6 bases, leaving 12 bases between the germline ends. Germline V lookup: CDR1 MNHEY, CDR2 SVGEGT. In nucleotides, the CDR3 is TGTGCCAGCATTGGGTTGGGGGCCGGGGAGCTGTTTTTT. Protein: CASIGLGAGELFF.

This clonotype was seen at least ten times. The gene calls are TRBV30 and TRBJ2-2; TRBD2 matches 11 bases. The J segment lost 6 bases and the V segment lost 3 bases, leaving 6 bases of the junction unmatched. Looked up from germline, CDR1 is GTSNPN and CDR2 is SVGIG (reference sequence). The length of the CDR3 is 15 residues. CDR3 bases: TGTGCCTGGAGCGGTGGACTAGCGGGCCCCGGGGAGCTGTTTTTT. Encoded protein: CAWSGGLAGPGELFF.

This chain connects TRBV6-1 to TRBJ2-1; D is undetermined. This CDR3 region has 15 residues. With 4 bases removed from V and 0 bases from J, the gap between germline ends came to 10 bases. Germline CDR1 is MNHNS and CDR2 is SASEGT. The CDR3 sequence: CASSVALISYNEQFF. DNA for the CDR3: TGTGCCAGCAGTGTAGCACTTATCTCCTACAATGAGCAGTTCTTC.

This clonotype was found a few times. The chain has TRBV7-2 and TRBJ1-2, with TRBD1 as a possible D gene (5 bases). The ends were cut back, 3 bases at V and 5 bases at J, with 16 bases in the middle. This CDR3 is 15 amino acids long. Germline lookup yields CDR1 SGHTA and CDR2 FQGNSA. The CDR3 region is CASSLGYGAGYGYTF. The CDR3 nucleotides read TGTGCCAGCAGCTTGGGCTACGGGGCTGGGTATGGCTACACCTTC.

CDR3 loop: CASSQEEREQYF. The CDR3 nucleotides read TGTGCCAGCAGCCAAGAGGAGCGCGAGCAGTACTTC. This chain links TRBV3-1 with TRBJ2-7, with D hard to call. Germline assignment: CDR1 LGHDT and CDR2 YNNKEL (reference sequence). The CDR3 contains 12 residues. V was cut by 0 bases and J by 6 bases, with 6 bases left in between.

Of note for this clonotype: The junction does not match germline at one end; this may be a read error. This chain links TRBV11-2 with TRBJ2-1; D gene ambiguous. The CDR3 is made up of 14 amino acids. The germline CDR1 and CDR2 sequences are SGHAT and FQNNGV. CDR3 DNA sequence: TGTGCCAGCAGCTTGATGACTTCCTACAATGAGCAGCTCTTC. Translated: CASSLMTSYNEQLF.

In its sample, this clonotype was seen a few times. J is TRBJ2-1 and V is TRBV2, with D hard to call. Germline lookup yields CDR1 SNHLY and CDR2 FYNNEI. The CDR3 covers 11 residues. V was trimmed by 6 bases and J by 7 bases, leaving 7 bases between them. Written as DNA, the CDR3 is TGTGCCAGCAGCACACTTAATGAGCAGTTCTTC. Its translation is CASSTLNEQFF.